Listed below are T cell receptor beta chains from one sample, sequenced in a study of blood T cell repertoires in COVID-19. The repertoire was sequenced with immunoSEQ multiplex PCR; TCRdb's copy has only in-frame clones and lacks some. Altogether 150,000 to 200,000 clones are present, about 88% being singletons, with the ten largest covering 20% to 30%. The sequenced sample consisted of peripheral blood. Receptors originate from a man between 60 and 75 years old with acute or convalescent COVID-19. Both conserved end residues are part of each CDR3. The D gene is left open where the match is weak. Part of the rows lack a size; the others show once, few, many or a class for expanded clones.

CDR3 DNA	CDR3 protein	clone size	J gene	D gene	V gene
TGTGCCAGCAGTTATACAGAAAATGAAAAACTGTTTTTT	CASSYTENEKLFF	NA	TRBJ1-4	NA	TRBV7-7
TGTGCCAGTACCTACTCCGGGACAGGGCAAGATACGCAGTATTTT	CASTYSGTGQDTQYF	once	TRBJ2-3	TRBD1	TRBV19
TGTGCCTGGGGGGACAGGGCTAATCAGCCCCAGCATTTT	CAWGDRANQPQHF	once	TRBJ1-5	TRBD1	TRBV30
TGTGCCAGCAACTCCTTTGGAGGTAGCCTGATTAACAATGAGCAGTTCTTC	CASNSFGGSLINNEQFF	NA	TRBJ2-1	NA	TRBV5-4
TGCGCCAGCAGCAGCCAGACAAGCTCCTACGAGCAGTACTTC	CASSSQTSSYEQYF	NA	TRBJ2-7	NA	TRBV5-1
TGTGCCAGCAGCCTCGGGGCCGCGGGGGAGCAGTACTTC	CASSLGAAGEQYF	NA	TRBJ2-7	NA	TRBV7-3
TGCGCCAGCAGCTTGGAGGGACAGGGATACTATGGCTACACCTTC	CASSLEGQGYYGYTF	NA	TRBJ1-2	TRBD1	TRBV5-1
TGCGCCAGCAGCCCGCTAAACCAAGAGACCCAGTACTTC	CASSPLNQETQYF	NA	TRBJ2-5	NA	TRBV5-1
TGTGCCAGCAGCTTATTCAATATAACAGGGGGGCAAGAGACCCAGTACTTC	CASSLFNITGGQETQYF	NA	TRBJ2-5	TRBD1	TRBV11-2
TGTGCCAGCAGCAGACTTGGGACAGGGGGGTTCAATGAGCAGTTCTTC	CASSRLGTGGFNEQFF	NA	TRBJ2-1	TRBD1	TRBV5-4
TGTGCCAGCAAGGCTAGCGGCACAGATACGCAGTATTTT	CASKASGTDTQYF	many	TRBJ2-3	NA	TRBV6-5
TGTGCCAGCAGCTTAGGGGCGGGGACCCACTATGGCTACACCTTC	CASSLGAGTHYGYTF	NA	TRBJ1-2	NA	TRBV7-8
TGTGCCTGGGAGACAGGGGGCGGCAATCAGCCCCAGCATTTT	CAWETGGGNQPQHF	NA	TRBJ1-5	TRBD1	TRBV30
TGTGCCAGTAGTGGGGGGGCCGGACAGGGCCGACAGCCCCAGCATTTT	CASSGGAGQGRQPQHF	few	TRBJ1-5	TRBD1	TRBV19
TGTGCCAGCTCACGCGACAGGGTGAAGGTGTATGGCTACACCTTC	CASSRDRVKVYGYTF	NA	TRBJ1-2	TRBD1	TRBV18
TGTGCCAGCAAACTAAGCGGGGGGGCTTACAATGAGCAGTTCTTC	CASKLSGGAYNEQFF	few	TRBJ2-1	TRBD2	TRBV6-5
TGTGCCAGCAGCTTCCAGATAACTAACTATGGCTACACCTTC	CASSFQITNYGYTF	NA	TRBJ1-2	NA	TRBV7-2